These 10 T cell receptor beta chains came from one sample sequenced in a study of cytomegalovirus exposure and HLA in healthy donors (dated by TCRdb to about 2017). The library was generated by the immunoSEQ multiplex PCR assay. The multiplex PCR relied on a mix of 60 forward primers for TCR Vbeta segments and 13 reverse primers for TCR Jbeta segments. As stored in TCRdb, this immuneACCESS dataset retains in-frame rearrangements with V and J assigned. A fraction of the clones does not appear; measured against another copy, unresolved V genes explain less than half of the discrepancy, and the remainder lacks a known reason. The sample table contains 150,000 to 170,000 clones; only one count was recorded for 70% to 80% of them. The ten largest make up 13% of the sample. Sequenced input: PBMCs. The receptors originated from a man aged 25-45 years in good health and CMV-seropositive.

CDR3 region: CASSPRSAGVPGELFF. Written as DNA, the CDR3 is TGTGCCAGCAGCCCCCGCAGCGCGGGAGTACCCGGGGAGCTGTTTTTT. This chain joins TRBV5-4 and TRBJ2-2; 7 bases are a match to TRBD2. Germline V gene lookup returns CDR1 SGHNT and CDR2 YYREEE (reference sequence). This CDR3 has 16 amino acids. The junction had 12 bases not matched to a gene; V was cut back by 4 bases and J by 6 bases.

The V call is TRBV18, the J call TRBJ1-1, with 9 bases lining up with TRBD1. Per the germline V gene, CDR1 is KGHSH and CDR2 is LQKENI. V shed 1 base, J shed 4 bases, and the junction held 7 bases outside the gene matches. This CDR3 contains 16 residues. This chain's CDR3 is CASSPRQQGAGTEAFF. The CDR3 coding sequence is TGTGCCAGCTCACCACGTCAACAGGGGGCAGGCACTGAAGCTTTCTTT.

The table lists this clone with a count of one. This rearrangement joins TRBV5-5 to TRBJ2-1; tentative D call: TRBD1 (6 bases). Trimming left V 4 bases short and J 4 bases short, with 15 bases between. CDR3 size: 15 residues. CDR1 and CDR2 (germline): SGHKS, YYEKEE (reference sequence). Here the CDR3 DNA reads TGTGCCAGCAGCCCAACCCAGGGGATATACAATGAGCAGTTCTTC. Translation gives CASSPTQGIYNEQFF. Based on the CDR3 plus reference TRBV5-5 and TRBJ2-1, the full variable domain is DAGVTQSPTHLIKTRGQQVTLRCSPISGHKSVSWYQQVLGQGPQFIFQYYEKEERGRGNFPDRFSARQFPNYSSELNVNALLLGDSALYLCASSPTQGIYNEQFFGPGTRLTVL.

The V call is TRBV7-9, the J call TRBJ2-1; a weak D match, TRBD2 (5 bases). Per germline, CDR1 SEHNR and CDR2 FQNEAQ (reference sequence). This CDR3 region has 14 residues. V was pared by 7 bases and J by 12 bases, with 22 bases between. As DNA, the CDR3 is TGTGCCAGCACCCAAAGTGGTGGTGGACTGGGGCAGTTCTTC. Its translation: CASTQSGGGLGQFF.

The chain uses TRBV9 and TRBJ1-1, with 10 bases identical to TRBD1. The V and J ends lost 0 bases and 6 bases, in that order; junction bases with no gene match: 5. Germline values: CDR1 SGDLS, CDR2 YYNGEE. This CDR3 is built from 15 residues. In DNA form, the CDR3 reads TGTGCCAGCAGCGTAGCCGGGACAGGGGAATCTGAAGCTTTCTTT. It encodes CASSVAGTGESEAFF.

CDR3 nucleotide sequence: TGCAGCGTTTACAGGGACTACGAGCAGTACTTC. Residues: CSVYRDYEQYF. The chain carries TRBV29-1 and TRBJ2-7, with TRBD1 as a possible D gene (6 bases). Between the trimmed V and J ends, which lost 5 bases and 3 bases, there was a span of 8 bases. The CDR3 loop spans 11 amino acids. Germline values: CDR1 SQVTM, CDR2 ANQGSEA.

The chain is built from TRBV2 and TRBJ2-5; 12 bases line up with TRBD2. Looked up from germline, CDR1 is SNHLY and CDR2 is FYNNEI. CDR3 length: 16 amino acids. J gave up 2 bases and V 5 bases, and 6 bases lay outside the gene matches. Written as DNA, the CDR3 is TGTGCCAGCAGTTTATCTAGCGGGAGGGTACAAGAGACCCAGTACTTC. Protein sequence: CASSLSSGRVQETQYF.

In this sample, this clone turned up once. The J gene is TRBJ2-5, the V gene TRBV6-1; 12 bases match TRBD2. Germline loops: CDR1 MNHNS, CDR2 SASEGT. V lost 0 bases, J lost 2 bases, and 7 bases stayed unmatched. CDR3 size: 18 residues. The CDR3 DNA reads TGTGCCAGCAGTGAAGCCGGGACTAGCGGGCTTCATCAAGAGACCCAGTACTTC. Amino acids: CASSEAGTSGLHQETQYF.

This clone turned up a few times. The chain employs TRBV7-3 and TRBJ2-7; 9 bases fit TRBD2. Per the germline V gene, CDR1 is SGHTA and CDR2 is FQGTGA. The CDR3 runs to 13 residues. The junction had 2 bases not matched to a gene; V was cut back by 5 bases and J by 3 bases. CDR3: CASSTTSGYEQYF. CDR3 DNA: TGTGCCAGCAGCACGACTAGCGGCTACGAGCAGTACTTC. Based on the CDR3 plus reference TRBV7-3 and TRBJ2-7, the full variable domain is GAGVSQTPSNKVTEKGKYVELRCDPISGHTALYWYRQSLGQGPEFLIYFQGTGAADDSGLPNDRFFAVRPEGSVSTLKIQRTERGDSAVYLCASSTTSGYEQYFGPGTRLTVT.

The chain employs TRBV7-9 and TRBJ2-5, with a weak D call TRBD1 (8 bases). The V end lost 8 bases, the J end lost 2 bases, and 15 bases lay between the germline ends. The length of the CDR3 is 14 residues. CDR1 is SEHNR, CDR2 FQNEAQ, per germline (reference sequence). DNA for the CDR3: TGTGCCAGCTCACAGGGGGAGGGGCAAGAGACCCAGTACTTC. Translation gives CASSQGEGQETQYF. Using reference TRBV7-9 and TRBJ2-5 for the parts outside the CDR3, the full variable domain is DTGVSQNPRHKITKRGQNVTFRCDPISEHNRLYWYRQTLGQGPEFLTYFQNEAQLEKSRLLSDRFSAERPKGSFSTLEIQRTEQGDSAMYLCASSQGEGQETQYFGPGTRLLVL.